The 32 T cell receptor beta chains below all came from one sample that was sequenced in a study of post-analysis software for immune sequencing data. Study findings and constraints: TRBV5-6, TRBV5-1 and TRBV20-1 were among 4 or 5 TRBV segments more frequent in patients than controls.

Antigens of these TCRs are unknown. The library was made from cDNA and included unique molecular identifiers. TCRdb reanalysed the PCR reads using MiXCR and keeps one entry per CDR3 protein. Of about 770,000 distinct CDR3 sequences in the sample, 46% were seen once. The sequenced sample consisted of blood. Receptor source: a girl between 5 and 17 years old with multiple sclerosis.

The rearrangement links TRBV5-1 to TRBJ1-1; D ambiguous. There are 14 residues in the CDR3. Germline V gene sequence: CDR1 SGHRS, CDR2 YFSETQ. V was shortened by 2 bases and J by 1 base, with 9 bases between the two germline ends. The CDR3 sequence is CASSFSDGNTEAFF. CDR3 sequence (DNA): TGCGCCAGCAGCTTCTCGGACGGGAACACTGAAGCTTTCTTT.

CDR3 coding DNA: TGTGCCAGCAGGGAAATGAGCGGAGAGACCCAGTACTTC. Translated, it gives CASREMSGETQYF. The genes are TRBV2 and TRBJ2-7; tentatively, D is TRBD2 (5 bases). TRBJ2-5 matches the DNA end more closely, so the J call is doubtful. CDR3 length: 13 amino acids. CDR1 is SNHLY, CDR2 FYNNEI, per germline.

This clonotype has only a few counts. The chain combines TRBV6-2 or TRBV6-3 with TRBJ1-1; D perhaps matches TRBD1 (6 bases). CDR1 and CDR2 (germline): MNHEY, SVGEGT. CDR3 length: 17 amino acids. V lost 1 base and J lost 5, with 20 bases in between. The CDR3 sequence is CASSYFHLQQGWTEAFF. DNA for the CDR3: TGTGCCAGCAGTTACTTTCACCTGCAACAGGGCTGGACTGAAGCTTTCTTT.

This clonotype was detected only a few times. The gene calls are TRBV20-1 and TRBJ1-5; D remains unclear. Germline CDR1 DFQATT, CDR2 SNEGSKA (reference sequence). The CDR3 sequence is 15 residues long. The V end lost 2 bases, the J end lost 5 bases, and 16 bases lay between the germline ends. The CDR3 loop reads CSARPQDSGHQPQHF. The CDR3 DNA is TGCAGTGCTAGACCTCAGGACTCCGGGCATCAGCCCCAGCATTTT.

This clonotype was observed at least ten times. The chain carries TRBV6-6 and TRBJ1-6; D gene uncertain. The CDR3 consists of 13 residues. The germline V gene encodes CDR1 MNHNY and CDR2 SVGAGI (reference sequence). The CDR3 bases are TGTGCTTCGGCGGGAAGGAATAATTCACCCCTCCACTTT. Translation gives CASAGRNNSPLHF.

This chain uses TRBV5-6 with TRBJ2-1, with 8 bases identical to TRBD2. The CDR3 runs 16 residues. CDR1 and CDR2 (germline): SGHDT, YYEEEE. Losses at the gene ends were 4 bases for V and 3 bases for J; bases not matched to a gene: 9. The CDR3 nucleotides read TGTGCCAGCAGCCGCCTAACTAGCGGTATCTACAATGAGCAGTTCTTC. Amino acids: CASSRLTSGIYNEQFF. The entire variable domain, with the rest obtained from reference TRBV5-6 and TRBJ2-1, is as follows: DAGVTQSPTHLIKTRGQQVTLRCSPKSGHDTVSWYQQALGQGPQFIFQYYEEEERQRGNFPDRFSGHQFPNYSSELNVNALLLGDSALYLCASSRLTSGIYNEQFFGPGTRLTVL.

A few counts support this clonotype. CDR3 amino acids: CSVEGTSGRNTDTQYF. CDR3 in DNA: TGCAGCGTTGAAGGGACTAGCGGGAGGAACACAGATACGCAGTATTTT. V usage is TRBV29-1 and J usage is TRBJ2-3; 14 bases fit TRBD2. The germline CDR1 and CDR2 sequences are SQVTM and ANQGSEA. Trimming cost V 1 base and J 2 bases; bases outside gene matches: 2. The CDR3 is made up of 16 amino acids.

The chain links TRBV20-1 to TRBJ2-4; D assignment may be TRBD1 or TRBD2 (7 bases each). The CDR3 is 14 residues long. In germline, CDR1 is DFQATT, CDR2 SNEGSKA (reference sequence). The ends were cut back, 7 bases at V and 3 bases at J, with 16 bases in the middle. The CDR3 region has the DNA TGCAGTGTCCCAGGGGGGGGTGGCAAAAACATTCAGTACTTC. It translates to CSVPGGGGKNIQYF.

The rearrangement uses TRBV20-1 and TRBJ2-7; perhaps TRBD2 as D (5 bases). Trimming shortened V by 5 bases and J by 1 base, and 12 bases separated the two germline ends. The CDR3 covers 13 residues. Germline V gene lookup returns CDR1 DFQATT and CDR2 SNEGSKA (reference sequence). The CDR3 reads CSAELLGSYEQYF. The DNA for the CDR3 is TGCAGTGCTGAGTTACTAGGATCCTACGAGCAGTACTTC.

The DNA for the CDR3 is TGTGCCAGCAGTGAGCCCGCAAGCGGGACGGGCAATGAGCAGTTCTTC. Translating it yields CASSEPASGTGNEQFF. The rearrangement links TRBV6-1 to TRBJ2-1, with 7 nucleotides matching TRBD2. Germline V lookup: CDR1 MNHNS, CDR2 SASEGT. The J segment lost 6 bases and the V segment lost 3 bases, leaving 11 bases of the junction unmatched. The CDR3 is made up of 16 amino acids.

The chain couples TRBV20-1 to TRBJ2-3; D unresolved. Germline lookup yields CDR1 DFQATT and CDR2 SNEGSKA (reference sequence). V was trimmed by 2 bases and J by 2 bases, leaving 5 bases between them. The CDR3 is 12 residues long. CDR3 in DNA: TGCAGTGCTAGATTGAACACAGATACGCAGTATTTT. It yields the protein CSARLNTDTQYF.

This clonotype was seen more than once but under ten times. The chain uses TRBV7-3 and TRBJ2-1; 8 nucleotides align to TRBD2. The V gene's germline CDR1 is SGHTA and CDR2 FQGTGA. The CDR3 is 15 amino acids. J was trimmed by 5 bases and V by 4 bases; bases with no gene match: 7. The CDR3 reads CASSSPGLGDNEQFF. In nucleotides, the CDR3 is TGTGCCAGCAGCTCTCCGGGACTAGGGGACAATGAGCAGTTCTTC.

The rearrangement links TRBV28 to TRBJ2-1; D is uncertain. Germline CDR1 and CDR2: MDHEN and SYDVKM. This CDR3 has 17 amino acids. The V gene lost 6 bases and the J gene lost 0 bases, with 18 bases spanning the gap. The CDR3 DNA reads as TGTGCCAGCAGCCCTAGAGTTAGCCGTAGCTCCTACAATGAGCAGTTCTTC. Protein sequence: CASSPRVSRSSYNEQFF.

This clonotype was found a few times. The chain uses TRBV5-1 and TRBJ2-6, with 7 bases that match TRBD2. The V gene end was trimmed by 3 bases and the J gene end by 3 bases; junction bases not matched to a gene: 6. The CDR3 sequence is 16 residues long. Germline V gene lookup returns CDR1 SGHRS and CDR2 YFSETQ. The CDR3 region has the DNA TGCGCCAGCAGCTGGGGTGCGGGAGATGGGGCCAACGTCCTGACTTTC. Protein product: CASSWGAGDGANVLTF.

CDR3 DNA sequence: TGCAGCGTTGAGTTGGCAGGGAGCTCCTACGAGCAGTACTTC. Its translation: CSVELAGSSYEQYF. V is TRBV29-1 and J is TRBJ2-7; D tentatively fits TRBD1 or TRBD2 (5 bases each). The length of the CDR3 is 14 residues. Trimming shortened V by 3 bases and J by 0 bases, and 12 bases separated the two germline ends. Per the germline V gene, CDR1 is SQVTM and CDR2 is ANQGSEA.

This chain links TRBV20-1 with TRBJ2-3; D is ambiguous. The V end was cut by 4 bases, the J end by 4 bases, with 6 bases between. CDR1 and CDR2 from the germline V gene are DFQATT and SNEGSKA (reference sequence). The CDR3 runs to 11 residues. The DNA of the CDR3 is TGCAGTGCTACCACCGCAGATACGCAGTATTTT. It specifies CSATTADTQYF.

V gene TRBV9 combines with J gene TRBJ2-3; TRBD2 matches at 7 bases. With 4 bases clipped from V and 5 bases from J, the junction kept 13 bases outside the gene matches. Germline loops: CDR1 SGDLS, CDR2 YYNGEE. CDR3 length: 16 residues. CDR3 in amino acids: CASSRPGLVGGDTQYF. Written as DNA, the CDR3 is TGTGCCAGCAGCCGACCCGGACTAGTCGGAGGAGATACGCAGTATTTT.

The V call is TRBV27, the J call TRBJ2-7, with D possibly TRBD2 on 5 matching bases. The CDR3 runs to 13 residues. Germline-derived CDR1 and CDR2 are MNHEY and SMNVEV (reference sequence). V lost 6 bases and J 6 bases, leaving 15 bases between the germline ends. CDR3 sequence: CASRPTMLREQYF. The DNA of the CDR3 is TGTGCCAGCAGACCGACTATGCTACGCGAGCAGTACTTC.

This clonotype occurred a few times. This chain links TRBV9 with TRBJ2-3; D might be TRBD1 (6 bases). The CDR3 runs to 15 residues. The V gene lost 6 bases and the J gene lost 1 base, with 15 bases spanning the gap. Germline CDR1 SGDLS, CDR2 YYNGEE. CDR3 in amino acids: CASNHRETGTDTQYF. Here the CDR3 DNA reads TGTGCCAGCAACCACAGGGAAACTGGCACAGATACGCAGTATTTT.

This clonotype was found a few times. The chain is built from TRBV28 and TRBJ2-2; D unresolved. The CDR3 has 16 residues. The germline gives CDR1 MDHEN, CDR2 SYDVKM. V lost 5 bases and J 1 base, leaving 14 bases between the germline ends. CDR3 sequence: CASSATPLLNTGELFF. In DNA form, the CDR3 reads TGTGCCAGCAGTGCCACTCCGTTATTGAACACCGGGGAGCTGTTTTTT.

The chain is built from TRBV20-1 and TRBJ2-7; D gene unclear. V lost 2 bases to trimming and J lost 2 bases, with 7 bases between them. The germline CDR1 and CDR2 sequences are DFQATT and SNEGSKA (reference sequence). CDR3 length: 12 residues. The chain's CDR3 is CSARQIPYEQYF. For the CDR3, the DNA is TGCAGTGCTAGACAAATTCCCTACGAGCAGTACTTC.

V is TRBV7-2 and J is TRBJ2-5; D remains unclear. The closer fit of TRBJ2-7 to the DNA end suggests the J call may be wrong. This CDR3 contains 16 residues. Germline V lookup: CDR1 SGHTA, CDR2 FQGNSA. The CDR3 DNA reads TGTGCCAGCGCCCTCCCTAGGGTATTTCCGCCTCACGAGCAGTACTTC. This translates into CASALPRVFPPHEQYF.

The CDR3 nucleotides read TGTGCCAGCAAGTTGGCTCTGAGCTCCTACGAGCAGTACTTC. It codes for CASKLALSSYEQYF. The V call is TRBV2, the J call TRBJ2-7, with D hard to call. This CDR3 is 14 amino acids long. CDR1 and CDR2 (germline): SNHLY, FYNNEI. V was pared by 7 bases and J by 0 bases, with 13 bases between.

The rearrangement joins TRBV9 to TRBJ1-2; D call uncertain. The CDR3 runs 11 residues. Germline CDR1 reads SGDLS; CDR2 reads YYNGEE. V lost 3 bases and J lost 6, with 6 bases in between. This CDR3 reads CASSARDGYTF. The CDR3 nucleotides read TGTGCCAGCAGCGCCAGAGATGGCTACACCTTC. The full variable domain, rest sourced from reference TRBV9 and TRBJ1-2, is DSGVTQTPKHLITATGQRVTLRCSPRSGDLSVYWYQQSLDQGLQFLIQYYNGEERAKGNILERFSAQQFPDLHSELNLSSLELGDSALYFCASSARDGYTFGSGTRLTVV.

The chain is built from TRBV3-1 and TRBJ2-1; unclear D gene. CDR3 length: 14 residues. The germline V and J ends were trimmed by 0 bases and 10 bases, with 13 bases remaining between them. CDR1 and CDR2 (germline): LGHDT, YNNKEL (reference sequence). This chain's CDR3 is CASSQEWGSVEQFF. DNA for the CDR3: TGTGCCAGCAGCCAAGAATGGGGTTCTGTAGAGCAGTTCTTC.

The rearrangement links TRBV28 to TRBJ1-2; TRBD1 matches at 9 bases. Germline V gene sequence: CDR1 MDHEN, CDR2 SYDVKM. The CDR3 covers 13 residues. Losses at the gene ends were 5 bases for V and 6 bases for J; bases not matched to a gene: 4. The CDR3 reads CASSRWTGDGYTF. The CDR3 DNA reads as TGTGCCAGCAGTAGGTGGACAGGGGATGGCTACACCTTC.

The chain employs TRBV4-3 and TRBJ2-7; no reliable D call. Trimming left V 0 bases short and J 8 bases short, with 11 bases between. CDR1 is LGHNA, CDR2 YSLEER, per germline. This CDR3 is built from 13 residues. The CDR3 loop reads CASSQDIYAQQYF. CDR3 nucleotide sequence: TGCGCCAGCAGCCAAGATATCTACGCCCAGCAGTACTTC.

The chain carries TRBV12-3 or TRBV12-4 and TRBJ2-1; 14 bases match TRBD2. The ends lost 5 bases at V and 4 bases at J; junction bases unmatched: 10. The CDR3 loop spans 18 amino acids. This CDR3 reads CASSPGTSGSSGYNEQFF. The CDR3 DNA reads TGTGCCAGCAGTCCCGGGACTAGCGGGAGTAGTGGGTACAATGAGCAGTTCTTC.

The chain combines TRBV7-6 with TRBJ1-5; D gene uncertain. This CDR3 is 13 amino acids long. The V end lost 1 base, the J end lost 9 bases, and 10 bases lay between the germline ends. Germline V gene lookup returns CDR1 SGHVS and CDR2 FNYEAQ. The DNA of the CDR3 is TGTGCCAGCAGCTTAGGCCCATCTCGGCCCCAGCATTTT. Residues: CASSLGPSRPQHF.

This clonotype showed up just a few times. The chain recombines TRBV11-3 with TRBJ2-5, with D possibly called TRBD1 or TRBD2 (6 bases each). This CDR3 region has 12 residues. Germline CDR1 SGHNT, CDR2 YENEEA. V lost 4 bases, J lost 5 bases, and 8 bases lay in between. CDR3 region: CASSSGAETQYF. Here the CDR3 DNA reads TGTGCCAGCAGCTCGGGGGCGGAGACCCAGTACTTC.

This chain connects TRBV14 to TRBJ2-1; weak D call: TRBD2 (6 bases). Germline CDR1 reads SGHDN; CDR2 reads FVKESK. The CDR3 sequence is 15 residues long. V was trimmed by 0 bases and J by 5 bases, leaving 11 bases between them. The CDR3 region is CASSQDRRVHNEQFF. The CDR3 region has the DNA TGTGCCAGCAGCCAAGATCGGAGGGTCCACAATGAGCAGTTCTTC. Full variable domain (missing parts from reference TRBV14 and TRBJ2-1): EAGVTQFPSHSVIEKGQTVTLRCDPISGHDNLYWYRRVMGKEIKFLLHFVKESKQDESGMPNNRFLAERTGGTYSTLKVQPAELEDSGVYFCASSQDRRVHNEQFFGPGTRLTVL.

J is TRBJ2-5 and V is TRBV27, with 7 bases that match TRBD2. Trimming removed 5 bases from V and 3 bases from J; junction bases left unmatched: 6. Per the germline V gene, CDR1 is MNHEY and CDR2 is SMNVEV (reference sequence). The CDR3 runs 14 residues. CDR3 DNA sequence: TGTGCCAGCAGTCGGCAGGGAGGGGAAGAGACCCAGTACTTC. This sequence encodes CASSRQGGEETQYF.